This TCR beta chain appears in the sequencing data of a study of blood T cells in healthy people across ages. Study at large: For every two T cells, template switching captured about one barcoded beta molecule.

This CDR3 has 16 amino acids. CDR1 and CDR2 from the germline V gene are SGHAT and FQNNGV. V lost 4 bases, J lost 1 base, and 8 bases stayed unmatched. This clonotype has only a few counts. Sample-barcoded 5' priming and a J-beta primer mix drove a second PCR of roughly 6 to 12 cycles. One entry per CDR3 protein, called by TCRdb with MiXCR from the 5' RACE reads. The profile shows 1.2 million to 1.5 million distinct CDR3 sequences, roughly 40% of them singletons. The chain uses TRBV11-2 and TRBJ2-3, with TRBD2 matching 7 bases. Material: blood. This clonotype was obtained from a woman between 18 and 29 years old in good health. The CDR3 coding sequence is TGTGCCAGCAGCTCGACAGCGGGGACCGGCACAGATACGCAGTATTTT. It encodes CASSSTAGTGTDTQYF. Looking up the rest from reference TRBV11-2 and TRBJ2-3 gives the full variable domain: EAGVAQSPRYKIIEKRQSVAFWCNPISGHATLYWYQQILGQGPKLLIQFQNNGVVDDSQLPKDRFSAERLKGVDSTLKIQPAKLEDSAVYLCASSSTAGTGTDTQYFGPGTRLTVL.